Listed below are T cell receptor beta chains from one sample, sequenced in a study of response to subunit inactivated influenza vaccine. TCRdb recomputed calls from the RT-PCR reads with MiXCR, one row per CDR3 protein. The table includes about 520,000 distinct CDR3 sequences, 25% detected once. The sequenced sample was CD4+ T cells sorted from PBMCs, obtained roughly 5 days after vaccination. The receptors come from a middle-aged man who received an inactivated influenza vaccine. The CDR3 runs from the conserved cysteine through the conserved F or W. The order of the fields is D gene, J gene, V gene, clone size, CDR3 protein, CDR3 DNA. A D gene is named only where the DNA matches it firmly. Part of the rows lack a size; the others show once, few, many or a class for expanded clones.

TRBD2 TRBJ2-1 TRBV18 few CASSPPGTSGYNEQFF TGTGCCAGCTCACCACCCGGGACTAGCGGATACAATGAGCAGTTCTTC
- TRBJ2-3 TRBV6-2/TRBV6-3 - CASSYVNLLTQYF TGTGCCAGCAGTTACGTAAACCTTCTTACGCAGTATTTT
TRBD1 TRBJ1-1 TRBV12-3/TRBV12-4 few CASSIGTGKAFF TGTGCCAGCAGTATCGGGACAGGAAAAGCTTTCTTT
TRBD2 TRBJ2-1 TRBV3-1 - CASSLFGGRSEQFF TGTGCCAGCAGCCTATTTGGCGGGAGGTCTGAGCAGTTCTTC
TRBD1 TRBJ2-7 TRBV20-1 - CSAGRQGYEQYF TGCAGTGCTGGGAGACAGGGCTACGAGCAGTACTTC
- TRBJ1-5 TRBV28 - CASSPGGDIQPQHF TGTGCCAGCAGTCCCGGAGGGGATATCCAGCCCCAGCATTTT
- TRBJ2-2 TRBV6-2/TRBV6-3 - CASSPISGTGELFF TGTGCCAGCAGCCCTATTAGCGGAACCGGGGAGCTGTTTTTT
TRBD1 TRBJ2-7 TRBV18 - CASSPQQGAHSYEQYF TGTGCCAGCTCACCCCAACAGGGGGCTCATAGCTACGAGCAGTACTTC
TRBD2 TRBJ2-1 TRBV5-1 - CASSPGLGLEGEQFF TGCGCCAGCAGCCCCGGATTGGGACTAGAGGGTGAGCAGTTCTTC
TRBD2 TRBJ2-1 TRBV6-5 few CASSSPSVGTSAKQFF TGTGCCAGCAGTTCACCCTCCGTTGGGACTAGCGCTAAGCAGTTCTTC
- TRBJ1-6 TRBV6-5 - CASSYRPGVNSPLHF TGTGCCAGCAGTTACAGGCCAGGGGTGAATTCACCCCTCCACTTT
- TRBJ1-6 TRBV24-1 - CATSDSPRGSPLHF TGTGCCACCAGTGATTCCCCGAGGGGCTCACCCCTCCACTTT
TRBD2 TRBJ2-1 TRBV2 - CASSWGLAGDREQFF TGTGCCAGCAGCTGGGGACTAGCGGGAGATAGGGAGCAGTTCTTC
TRBD1 TRBJ2-7 TRBV6-1 few CASSHDRDSYEQYF TGTGCCAGCAGCCATGACAGGGACTCCTACGAGCAGTACTTC
TRBD1 TRBJ1-5 TRBV20-1 - CSAMPGQGNQPQHF TGCAGTGCTATGCCGGGACAGGGAAATCAGCCCCAGCATTTT
- TRBJ2-5 TRBV7-2 few CASSLQGRLGRETQYF TGTGCCAGCAGCTTACAAGGGAGATTGGGGAGAGAGACCCAGTACTTC
- TRBJ2-5 TRBV20-1 - CSARDLAVVQETQYF TGCAGTGCTAGAGATCTTGCGGTCGTTCAAGAGACCCAGTACTTC
- TRBJ1-1 TRBV12-3/TRBV12-4 - CASSLPLTAHTEAFF TGTGCCAGCAGTCTTCCTTTGACGGCCCACACTGAAGCTTTCTTT
TRBD1 TRBJ2-7 TRBV5-1 few CASTLDRGGNEQYF TGCGCCAGCACGCTTGACAGGGGCGGCAACGAGCAGTACTTC
TRBD1 TRBJ1-2 TRBV5-1 few CASSQPGGYGYTF TGCGCCAGCAGCCAGCCAGGGGGCTATGGCTACACCTTC
- TRBJ2-2 TRBV11-2 - CASSLEGLAINTGELFF TGTGCCAGCAGCTTAGAAGGCCTAGCGATTAACACCGGGGAGCTGTTTTTT
TRBD1 TRBJ2-1 TRBV7-9 - CASSRTGGLSSYNEQFF TGTGCCAGCAGCCGGACAGGGGGCCTCAGCTCCTACAATGAGCAGTTCTTC
TRBD1 TRBJ1-1 TRBV5-1 few CASSSGTGANTEAFF TGCGCCAGCAGCTCAGGGACAGGGGCGAACACTGAAGCTTTCTTT
- TRBJ2-7 TRBV11-2 few CASSPTTTLSSYEQYF TGTGCCAGCAGCCCTACAACAACCCTTAGCTCCTACGAGCAGTACTTC
- TRBJ2-3 TRBV11-3 - CASSAQGRSDTQYF TGTGCCAGCAGCGCTCAGGGTCGCTCAGATACGCAGTATTTT
- TRBJ2-5 TRBV15 - CATRLGTQETQYF TGTGCCACCAGGTTAGGGACCCAAGAGACCCAGTACTTC
- TRBJ2-3 TRBV28 - CASSAPSGRTDTQYF TGTGCCAGCAGTGCCCCCAGCGGAAGAACAGATACGCAGTATTTT
TRBD2 TRBJ2-1 TRBV4-2 few CASSQVAGPTYNEQFF TGTGCCAGCAGCCAAGTAGCGGGCCCCACCTACAATGAGCAGTTCTTC
TRBD2 TRBJ2-5 TRBV29-1 few CSVVASGRETQYF TGCAGCGTTGTCGCTAGCGGGAGGGAGACCCAGTACTTC
- TRBJ2-1 TRBV5-1 - CASSSLRAGASSSYNEQFF TGCGCCAGCAGCTCCCTCCGGGCAGGAGCTTCAAGCTCCTACAATGAGCAGTTCTTC
- TRBJ2-2 TRBV14 - CASSQEAVGELFF TGTGCCAGCAGCCAAGAAGCTGTCGGGGAGCTGTTTTTT
TRBD1 TRBJ2-5 TRBV7-8 - CASSTGVQETQYF TGTGCCAGCAGTACAGGGGTCCAAGAGACCCAGTACTTC
TRBD1 TRBJ2-5 TRBV20-1 - CSAIKTGEWETQYF TGCAGTGCAATAAAGACAGGGGAATGGGAGACCCAGTACTTC
TRBD1 TRBJ2-1 TRBV25-1 few CASSKGTAYNEQFF TGTGCCAGCAGTAAGGGGACAGCTTACAATGAGCAGTTCTTC
- TRBJ2-3 TRBV5-1 few CASSLLHTDTQYF TGCGCCAGCAGCCTGCTACACACAGATACGCAGTATTTT
- TRBJ1-1 TRBV5-1 - CASSRESRAVEAFF TGCGCCAGCAGCCGTGAAAGTAGGGCGGTTGAAGCTTTCTTT
- TRBJ2-2 TRBV28 few CASKTWAGELFF TGTGCCAGCAAGACGTGGGCCGGGGAGCTGTTTTTT
TRBD1 TRBJ2-4 TRBV29-1 few CSVADRGNIQYF TGCAGCGTGGCGGACAGGGGGAACATTCAGTACTTC
- TRBJ2-1 TRBV5-1 - CASSLEGWGSDEQFF TGCGCCAGCAGCTTAGAGGGTTGGGGGTCCGATGAGCAGTTCTTC